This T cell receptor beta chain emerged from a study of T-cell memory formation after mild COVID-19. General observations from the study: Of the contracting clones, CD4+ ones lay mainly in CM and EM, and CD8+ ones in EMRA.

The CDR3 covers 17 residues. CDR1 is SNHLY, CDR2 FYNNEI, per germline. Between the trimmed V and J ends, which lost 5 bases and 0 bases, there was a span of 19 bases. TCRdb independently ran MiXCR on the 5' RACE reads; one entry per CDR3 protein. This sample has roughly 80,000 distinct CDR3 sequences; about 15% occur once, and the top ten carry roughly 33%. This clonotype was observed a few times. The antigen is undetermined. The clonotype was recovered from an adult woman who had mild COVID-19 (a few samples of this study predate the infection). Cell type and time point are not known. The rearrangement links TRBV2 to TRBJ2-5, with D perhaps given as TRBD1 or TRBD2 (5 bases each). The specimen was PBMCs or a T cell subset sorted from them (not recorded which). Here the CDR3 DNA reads TGTGCCAGCAGTAGACGACTGGGACCTACGTACCAAGAGACCCAGTACTTC. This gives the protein CASSRRLGPTYQETQYF.